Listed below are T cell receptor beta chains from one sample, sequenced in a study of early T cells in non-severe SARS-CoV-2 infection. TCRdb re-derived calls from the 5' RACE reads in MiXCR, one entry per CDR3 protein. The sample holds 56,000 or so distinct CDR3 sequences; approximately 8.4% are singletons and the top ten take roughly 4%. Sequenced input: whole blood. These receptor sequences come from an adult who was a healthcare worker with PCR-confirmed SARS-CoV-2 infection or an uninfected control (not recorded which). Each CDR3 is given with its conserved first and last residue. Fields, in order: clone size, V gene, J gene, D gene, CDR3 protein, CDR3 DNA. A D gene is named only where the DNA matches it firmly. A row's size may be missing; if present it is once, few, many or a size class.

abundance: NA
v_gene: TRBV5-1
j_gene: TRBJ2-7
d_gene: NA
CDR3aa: CASSFSGVYEQYF
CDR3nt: TGCGCCAGCAGCTTTTCAGGGGTATACGAGCAGTACTTC

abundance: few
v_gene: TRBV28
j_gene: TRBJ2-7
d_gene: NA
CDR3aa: CASSLSDRYYEQYF
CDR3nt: TGTGCCAGCAGTTTATCGGACAGATACTACGAGCAGTACTTC

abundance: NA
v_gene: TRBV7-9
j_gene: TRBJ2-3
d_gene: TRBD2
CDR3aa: CASSSIGGGRTDTQYF
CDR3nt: TGTGCCAGCAGCTCGATCGGCGGGGGGCGGACAGATACGCAGTATTTT

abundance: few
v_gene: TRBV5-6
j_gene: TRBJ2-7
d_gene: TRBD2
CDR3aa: CASSHLAGGTGYEQYF
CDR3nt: TGTGCCAGCAGCCACCTAGCGGGAGGCACTGGCTACGAGCAGTACTTC

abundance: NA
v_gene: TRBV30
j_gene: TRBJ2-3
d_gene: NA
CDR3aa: CAWSGRQSTDTQYF
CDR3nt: TGTGCCTGGAGTGGGAGACAGAGCACAGATACGCAGTATTTT

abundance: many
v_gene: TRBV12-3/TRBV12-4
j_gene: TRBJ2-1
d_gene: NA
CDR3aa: CASSFQLIHNEQFF
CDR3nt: TGTGCCAGCAGTTTTCAGCTCATTCACAATGAGCAGTTCTTC

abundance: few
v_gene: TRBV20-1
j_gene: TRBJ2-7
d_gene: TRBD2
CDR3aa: CSARDPGGTNYEQYF
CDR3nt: TGCAGTGCTAGAGATCCGGGGGGTACCAATTACGAGCAGTACTTC

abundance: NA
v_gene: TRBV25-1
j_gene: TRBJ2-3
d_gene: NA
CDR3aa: CASSASGADTQYF
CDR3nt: TGTGCCAGCAGTGCGTCCGGCGCAGATACGCAGTATTTT

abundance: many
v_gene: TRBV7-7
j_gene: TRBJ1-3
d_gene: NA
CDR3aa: CASSRQFGWGNTIYF
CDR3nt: TGTGCCAGCAGCCGCCAATTCGGGTGGGGAAACACCATATATTTT

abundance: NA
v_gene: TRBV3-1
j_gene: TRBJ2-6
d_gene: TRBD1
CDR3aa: CASSQPGQNYAGANVLTF
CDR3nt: TGTGCCAGCAGCCAACCGGGACAGAACTACGCTGGGGCCAACGTCCTGACTTTC

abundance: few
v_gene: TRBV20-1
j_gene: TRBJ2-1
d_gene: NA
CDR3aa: CSARIPPGPGAYNEQFF
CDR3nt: TGCAGTGCTAGAATCCCCCCCGGACCAGGGGCCTACAATGAGCAGTTCTTC

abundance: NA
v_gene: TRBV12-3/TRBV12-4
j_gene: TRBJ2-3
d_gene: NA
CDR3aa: CASSLGAARGDTQYF
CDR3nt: TGTGCCAGCAGTCTGGGTGCGGCAAGGGGAGATACGCAGTATTTT

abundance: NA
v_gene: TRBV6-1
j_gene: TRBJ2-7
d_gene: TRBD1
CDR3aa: CASSEGTGSTYEQYF
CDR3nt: TGTGCCAGCAGCGAAGGGACAGGGTCAACCTACGAGCAGTACTTC

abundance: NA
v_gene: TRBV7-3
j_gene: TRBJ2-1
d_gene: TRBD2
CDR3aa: CASSLGGWYGNEQFF
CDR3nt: TGTGCCAGCAGCTTGGGAGGGTGGTATGGCAATGAGCAGTTCTTC

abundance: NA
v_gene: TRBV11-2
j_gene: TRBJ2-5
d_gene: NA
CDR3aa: CASSAVTRQETQYF
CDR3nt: TGTGCCAGCAGCGCAGTGACTCGGCAGGAGACCCAGTACTTC

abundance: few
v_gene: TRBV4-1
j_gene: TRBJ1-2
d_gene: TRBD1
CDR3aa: CASSQPLETGGYYGYTF
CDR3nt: TGCGCCAGCAGCCAACCCTTAGAGACAGGGGGGTACTATGGCTACACCTTC

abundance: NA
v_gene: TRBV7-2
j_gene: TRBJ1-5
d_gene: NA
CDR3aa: CASSLVARGNQPQHF
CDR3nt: TGTGCCAGCAGCTTAGTCGCGAGAGGCAATCAGCCCCAGCATTTT

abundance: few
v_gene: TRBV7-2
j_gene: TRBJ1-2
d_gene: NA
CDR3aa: CASSFSQSRGFNYGYTF
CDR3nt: TGTGCCAGCAGCTTTTCCCAATCCCGGGGATTTAACTATGGCTACACCTTC

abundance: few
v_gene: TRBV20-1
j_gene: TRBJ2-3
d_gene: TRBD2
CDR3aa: CSARSSGRITDTQYF
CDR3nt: TGCAGTGCTAGGTCTAGCGGGAGGATCACAGATACGCAGTATTTT

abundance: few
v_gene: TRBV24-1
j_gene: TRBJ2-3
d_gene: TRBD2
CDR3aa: CAASAGGGEDTQYF
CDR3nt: TGTGCCGCCTCAGCGGGGGGCGGGGAAGATACGCAGTATTTT

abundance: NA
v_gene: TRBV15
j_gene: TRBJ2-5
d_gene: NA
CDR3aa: CATSRDSVRQETQYF
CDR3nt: TGTGCCACCAGCAGAGATTCCGTCCGCCAAGAGACCCAGTACTTC

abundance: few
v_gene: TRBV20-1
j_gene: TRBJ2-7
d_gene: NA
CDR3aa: CSASPDLGLQYF
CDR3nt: TGCAGTGCTAGCCCCGACTTGGGGCTGCAGTACTTC

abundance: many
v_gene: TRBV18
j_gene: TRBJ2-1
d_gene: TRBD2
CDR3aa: CASSDQAGAPSFF
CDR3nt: TGTGCCAGCTCAGATCAAGCGGGGGCCCCCTCGTTCTTC

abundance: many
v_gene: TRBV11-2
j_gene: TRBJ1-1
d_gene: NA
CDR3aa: CASSWSRDPGGAFF
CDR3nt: TGTGCCAGCAGCTGGAGCCGGGACCCCGGTGGAGCTTTCTTT

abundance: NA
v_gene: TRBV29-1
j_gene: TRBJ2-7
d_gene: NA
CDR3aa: CSVASGLGGEQYF
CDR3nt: TGCAGCGTTGCTTCAGGGTTGGGGGGCGAGCAGTACTTC

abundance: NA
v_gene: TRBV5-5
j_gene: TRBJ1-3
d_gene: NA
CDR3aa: CASSFWAVSGNTIYF
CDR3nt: TGTGCCAGCAGCTTTTGGGCGGTCTCTGGAAACACCATATATTTT

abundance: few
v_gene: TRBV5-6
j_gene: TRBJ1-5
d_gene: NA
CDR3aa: CASSFGGGYQPQHF
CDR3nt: TGTGCCAGCAGCTTTGGGGGAGGCTATCAGCCCCAGCATTTT

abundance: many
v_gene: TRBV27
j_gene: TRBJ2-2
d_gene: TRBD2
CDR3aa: CASKYTSGGAHTGELFF
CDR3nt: TGTGCCAGCAAGTATACTAGCGGGGGGGCGCACACCGGGGAGCTGTTTTTT

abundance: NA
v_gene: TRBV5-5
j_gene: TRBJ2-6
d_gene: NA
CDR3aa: CASSSIQGSSGANVLTF
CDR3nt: TGTGCCAGCAGCTCCATTCAGGGGAGCTCTGGGGCCAACGTCCTGACTTTC

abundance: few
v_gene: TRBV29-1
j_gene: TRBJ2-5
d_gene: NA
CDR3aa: CSVEGQGGETQYF
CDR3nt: TGCAGCGTTGAAGGGCAGGGAGGAGAGACCCAGTACTTC

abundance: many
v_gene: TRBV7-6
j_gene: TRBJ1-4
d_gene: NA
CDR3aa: CASSGGGKLFF
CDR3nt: TGTGCCAGCAGTGGGGGCGGAAAACTGTTTTTT

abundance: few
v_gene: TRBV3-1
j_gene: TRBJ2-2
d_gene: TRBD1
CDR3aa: CASSPPLRDRTRTGELFF
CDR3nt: TGTGCCAGCAGCCCGCCCCTAAGGGACAGAACAAGGACCGGGGAGCTGTTTTTT

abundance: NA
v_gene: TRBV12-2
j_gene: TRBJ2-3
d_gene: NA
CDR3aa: CASRPTPRPDTQYF
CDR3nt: TGTGCAAGTCGCCCGACCCCGCGGCCAGATACGCAGTATTTT

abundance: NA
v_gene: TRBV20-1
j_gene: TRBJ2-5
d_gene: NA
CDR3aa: CSAEEGTPSVRETQYF
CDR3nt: TGCAGTGCTGAGGAGGGGACTCCCTCTGTAAGGGAGACCCAGTACTTC

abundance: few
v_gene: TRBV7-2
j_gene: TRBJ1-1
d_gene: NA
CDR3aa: CASSSLQGRSTEAFF
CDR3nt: TGTGCCAGCAGCTCCTTACAGGGTCGGAGCACTGAAGCTTTCTTT

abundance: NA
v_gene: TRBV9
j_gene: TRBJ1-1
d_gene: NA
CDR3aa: CASSPRTKNTEAFF
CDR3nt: TGTGCCAGCAGCCCAAGGACCAAGAACACTGAAGCTTTCTTT

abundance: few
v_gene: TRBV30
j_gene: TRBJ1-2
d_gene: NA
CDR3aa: CACERSGEGHTDYGYTF
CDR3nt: TGTGCCTGCGAAAGGTCCGGCGAGGGGCATACAGACTATGGCTACACCTTC

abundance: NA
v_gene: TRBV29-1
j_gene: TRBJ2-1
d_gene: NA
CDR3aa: CSVESTRRWIFF
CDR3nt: TGCAGCGTTGAATCAACCCGACGATGGATATTCTTC

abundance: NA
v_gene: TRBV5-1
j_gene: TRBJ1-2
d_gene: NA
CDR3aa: CASSLDSYGYTF
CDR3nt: TGCGCCAGCAGCTTAGACAGCTATGGCTACACCTTC

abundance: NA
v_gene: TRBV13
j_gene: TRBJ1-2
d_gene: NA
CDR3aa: CASSPNRVRDGYTF
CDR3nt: TGTGCCAGCAGCCCTAACAGGGTCAGGGATGGCTACACCTTC

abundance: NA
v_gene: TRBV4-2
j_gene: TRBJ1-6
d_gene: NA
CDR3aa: CASSHETWDNSPLHF
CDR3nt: TGTGCCAGCAGCCACGAGACATGGGATAATTCACCCCTCCATTTT

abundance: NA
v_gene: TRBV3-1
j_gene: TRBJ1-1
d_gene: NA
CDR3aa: CASSQGASGGTEAFF
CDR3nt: TGTGCCAGCAGCCAGGGCGCGTCGGGGGGCACTGAAGCTTTCTTT

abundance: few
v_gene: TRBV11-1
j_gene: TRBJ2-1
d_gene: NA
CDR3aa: CASSQPGNNEQFF
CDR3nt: TGTGCCAGCAGCCAGCCGGGGAACAATGAGCAGTTCTTC

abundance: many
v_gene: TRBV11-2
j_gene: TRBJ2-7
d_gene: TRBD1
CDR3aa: CASSRDRVTYEQYF
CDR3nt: TGTGCCAGCAGCCGAGACAGGGTTACCTACGAGCAGTACTTC

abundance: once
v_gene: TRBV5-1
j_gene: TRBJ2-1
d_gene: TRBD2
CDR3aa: CASKVTSGSGEQFF
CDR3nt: TGCGCCAGCAAGGTGACTAGCGGGAGTGGTGAGCAGTTCTTC

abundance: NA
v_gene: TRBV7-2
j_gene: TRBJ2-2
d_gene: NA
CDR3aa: CASSPTGQTNTGELFF
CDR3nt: TGTGCCAGCAGCCCAACTGGACAGACGAACACCGGGGAGCTGTTTTTT

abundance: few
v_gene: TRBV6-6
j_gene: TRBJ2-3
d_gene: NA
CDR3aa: CASSYVGSSTDTQYF
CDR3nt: TGTGCCAGCAGTTACGTGGGGTCCTCAACAGATACGCAGTATTTT

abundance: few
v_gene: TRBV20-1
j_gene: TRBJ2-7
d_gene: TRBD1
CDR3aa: CSAASGTGISAYEQYF
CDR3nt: TGCAGTGCTGCCTCCGGGACAGGGATCTCCGCCTACGAGCAGTACTTC

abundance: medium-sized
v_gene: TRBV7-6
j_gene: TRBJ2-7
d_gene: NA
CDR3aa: CASSPQTYSYEQYF
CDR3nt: TGTGCCAGCAGCCCGCAGACGTATTCCTACGAGCAGTACTTC

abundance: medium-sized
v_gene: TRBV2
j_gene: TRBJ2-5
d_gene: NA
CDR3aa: CASSELGGQTQYF
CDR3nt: TGTGCCAGCAGTGAATTGGGGGGACAGACCCAGTACTTC

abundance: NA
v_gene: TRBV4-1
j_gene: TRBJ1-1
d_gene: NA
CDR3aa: CASRGPIRGTEAFF
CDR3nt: TGCGCCAGCAGAGGACCCATCCGGGGCACTGAAGCTTTCTTT

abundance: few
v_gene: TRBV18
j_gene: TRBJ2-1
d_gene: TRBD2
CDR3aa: CASSPYGREYNEQFF
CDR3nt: TGTGCCAGCTCACCTTACGGGAGGGAATACAATGAGCAGTTCTTC

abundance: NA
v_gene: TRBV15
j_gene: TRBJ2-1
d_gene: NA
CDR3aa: CATTLITTSGHEQFF
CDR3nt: TGTGCCACCACCCTAATTACGACCTCAGGACATGAGCAGTTCTTC

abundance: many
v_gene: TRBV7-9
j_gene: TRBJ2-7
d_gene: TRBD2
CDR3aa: CASSLEAGDPRGQYF
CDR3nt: TGTGCCAGCAGCTTAGAAGCGGGAGACCCTCGGGGGCAGTACTTC